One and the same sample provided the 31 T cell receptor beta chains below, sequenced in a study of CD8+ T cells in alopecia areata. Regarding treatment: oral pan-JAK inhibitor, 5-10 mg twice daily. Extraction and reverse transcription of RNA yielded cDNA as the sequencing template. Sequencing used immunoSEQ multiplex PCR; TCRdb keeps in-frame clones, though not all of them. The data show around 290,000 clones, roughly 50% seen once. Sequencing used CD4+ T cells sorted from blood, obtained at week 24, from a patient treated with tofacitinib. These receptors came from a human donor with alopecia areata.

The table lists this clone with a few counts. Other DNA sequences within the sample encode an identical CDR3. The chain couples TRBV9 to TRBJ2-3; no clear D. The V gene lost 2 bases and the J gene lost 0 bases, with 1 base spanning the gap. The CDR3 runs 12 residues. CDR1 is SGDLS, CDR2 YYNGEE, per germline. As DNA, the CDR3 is TGTGCCAGCAGCGTGAGCACAGATACGCAGTATTTT. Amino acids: CASSVSTDTQYF.

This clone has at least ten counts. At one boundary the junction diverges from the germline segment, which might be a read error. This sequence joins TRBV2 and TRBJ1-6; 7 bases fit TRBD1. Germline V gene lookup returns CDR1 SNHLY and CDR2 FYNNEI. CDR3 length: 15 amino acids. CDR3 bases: TGTGCCAGCAGGATAAGACAGGGCTATGATTCACCCCTCCACTTT. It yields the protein CASRIRQGYDSPLHF.

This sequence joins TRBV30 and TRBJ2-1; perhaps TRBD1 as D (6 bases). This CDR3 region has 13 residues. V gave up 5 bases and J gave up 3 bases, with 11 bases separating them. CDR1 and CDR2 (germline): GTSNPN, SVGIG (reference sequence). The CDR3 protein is CAWGADSYNEQFF. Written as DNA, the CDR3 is TGTGCCTGGGGGGCGGACAGCTACAATGAGCAGTTCTTC.

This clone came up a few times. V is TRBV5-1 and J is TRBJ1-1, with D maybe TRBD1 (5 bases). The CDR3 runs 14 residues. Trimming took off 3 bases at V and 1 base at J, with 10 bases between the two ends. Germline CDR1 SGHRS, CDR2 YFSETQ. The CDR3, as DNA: TGCGCCAGCAGCTGGGGGGGAGCGAACACTGAAGCTTTCTTT. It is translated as CASSWGGANTEAFF.

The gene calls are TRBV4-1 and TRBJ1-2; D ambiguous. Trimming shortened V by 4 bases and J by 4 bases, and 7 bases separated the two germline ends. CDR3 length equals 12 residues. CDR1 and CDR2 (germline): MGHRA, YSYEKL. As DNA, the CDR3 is TGCGCCAGCAGCCGAGGAATCTATGGCTACACCTTC. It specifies CASSRGIYGYTF.

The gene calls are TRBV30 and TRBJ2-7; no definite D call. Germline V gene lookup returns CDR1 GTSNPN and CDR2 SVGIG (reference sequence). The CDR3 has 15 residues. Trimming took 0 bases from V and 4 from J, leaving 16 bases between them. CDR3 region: CAWSVHPLDLYEQYF. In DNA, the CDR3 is TGTGCCTGGAGTGTACACCCCCTGGACCTATACGAGCAGTACTTC.

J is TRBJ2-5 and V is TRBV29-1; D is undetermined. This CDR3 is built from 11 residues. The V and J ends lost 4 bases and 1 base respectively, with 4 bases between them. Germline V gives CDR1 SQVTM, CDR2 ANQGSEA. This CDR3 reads CSVGVQETQYF. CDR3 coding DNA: TGCAGCGTTGGTGTCCAAGAGACCCAGTACTTC.

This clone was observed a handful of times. The CDR3 protein is CATFSSGANVLTF. The CDR3 bases are TGTGCCACCTTCTCTTCTGGGGCCAACGTCCTGACTTTC. The chain uses TRBV7-9 and TRBJ2-6; D is unresolved. The CDR3 contains 13 residues. Germline V gene data show CDR1 as SEHNR and CDR2 as FQNEAQ (reference sequence). Trimming took 10 bases from V and 1 from J, leaving 8 bases between them.

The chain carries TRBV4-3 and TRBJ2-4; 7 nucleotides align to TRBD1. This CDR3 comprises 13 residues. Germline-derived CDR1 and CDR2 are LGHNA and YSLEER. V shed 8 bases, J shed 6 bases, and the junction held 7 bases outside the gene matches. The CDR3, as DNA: TGCGCCAGCGGCCCGGGACAGTCAAACATTCAGTACTTC. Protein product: CASGPGQSNIQYF.

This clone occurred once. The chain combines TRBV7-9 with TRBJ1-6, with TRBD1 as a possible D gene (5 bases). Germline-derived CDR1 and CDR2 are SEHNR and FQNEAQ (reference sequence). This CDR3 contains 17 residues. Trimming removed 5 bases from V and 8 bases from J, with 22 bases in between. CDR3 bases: TGTGCCAGCAGCCCACCCTCTGGGCAGGGAGGCGATTCACCCCTCCACTTT. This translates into CASSPPSGQGGDSPLHF.

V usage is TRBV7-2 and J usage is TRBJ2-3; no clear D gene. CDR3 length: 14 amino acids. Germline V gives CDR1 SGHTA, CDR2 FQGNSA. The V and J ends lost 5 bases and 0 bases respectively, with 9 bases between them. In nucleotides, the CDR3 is TGTGCCAGCAGCCCTCCCGTCAGCACAGATACGCAGTATTTT. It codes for CASSPPVSTDTQYF.

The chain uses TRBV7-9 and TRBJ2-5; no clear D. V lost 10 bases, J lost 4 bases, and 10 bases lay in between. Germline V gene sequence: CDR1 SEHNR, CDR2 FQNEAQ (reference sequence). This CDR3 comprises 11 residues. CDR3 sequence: CATLLGETQYF. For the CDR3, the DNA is TGTGCCACCTTACTTGGAGAGACCCAGTACTTC.

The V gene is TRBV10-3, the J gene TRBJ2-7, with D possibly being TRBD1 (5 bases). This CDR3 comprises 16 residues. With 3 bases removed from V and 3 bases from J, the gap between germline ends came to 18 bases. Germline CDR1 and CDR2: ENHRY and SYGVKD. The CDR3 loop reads CAISEGLKTGYYEQYF. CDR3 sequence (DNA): TGTGCCATCAGTGAAGGTTTAAAAACAGGATACTACGAGCAGTACTTC.

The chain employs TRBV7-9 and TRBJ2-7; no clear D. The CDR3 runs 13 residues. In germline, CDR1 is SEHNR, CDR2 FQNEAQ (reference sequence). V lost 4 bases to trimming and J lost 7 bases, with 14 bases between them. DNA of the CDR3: TGTGCCAGCAGCTCCCCCTCCACCGCGGAGCAGTACTTC. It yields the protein CASSSPSTAEQYF.

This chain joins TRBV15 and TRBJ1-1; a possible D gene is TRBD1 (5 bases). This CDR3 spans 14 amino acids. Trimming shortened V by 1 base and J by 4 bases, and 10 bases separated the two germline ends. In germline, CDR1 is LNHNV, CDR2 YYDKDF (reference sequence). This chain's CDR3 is CATSRAGPVTEAFF. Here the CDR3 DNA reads TGTGCCACCAGCAGAGCGGGACCGGTCACTGAAGCTTTCTTT.

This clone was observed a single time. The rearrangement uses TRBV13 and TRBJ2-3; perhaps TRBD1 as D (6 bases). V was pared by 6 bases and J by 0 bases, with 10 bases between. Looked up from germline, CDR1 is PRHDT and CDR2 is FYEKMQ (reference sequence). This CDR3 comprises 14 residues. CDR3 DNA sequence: TGTGCCAGCAGATGGACAGCCAGCACAGATACGCAGTATTTT. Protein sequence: CASRWTASTDTQYF. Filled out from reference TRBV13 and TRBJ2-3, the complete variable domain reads AAGVIQSPRHLIKEKRETATLKCYPIPRHDTVYWYQQGPGQDPQFLISFYEKMQSDKGSIPDRFSAQQFSDYHSELNMSSLELGDSALYFCASRWTASTDTQYFGPGTRLTVL.

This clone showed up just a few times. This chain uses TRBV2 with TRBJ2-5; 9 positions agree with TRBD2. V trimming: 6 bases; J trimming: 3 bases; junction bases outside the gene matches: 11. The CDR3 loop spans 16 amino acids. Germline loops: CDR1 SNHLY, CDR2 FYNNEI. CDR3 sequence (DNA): TGTGCCAGCAGCTCACAGGGGATAGCGGGGGAAGAGACCCAGTACTTC. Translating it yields CASSSQGIAGEETQYF.

This chain's CDR3 is CASSLRPETQYF. CDR3 nucleotides: TGTGCCAGCAGCCTGAGGCCGGAGACCCAGTACTTC. This rearrangement joins TRBV5-4 to TRBJ2-5; no definite D call. Germline V gives CDR1 SGHNT, CDR2 YYREEE (reference sequence). The CDR3 loop spans 12 amino acids. The V gene lost 4 bases and the J gene lost 5 bases, with 9 bases spanning the gap.

The CDR3: CASSLERRNNSPLHF. CDR3 bases: TGTGCCAGCAGCTTAGAAAGGAGGAATAATTCACCCCTCCACTTT. The V and J genes are TRBV7-2 and TRBJ1-6; D gene unclear. V was clipped by 1 base and J by 5 bases, with 9 bases between them. Germline lookup yields CDR1 SGHTA and CDR2 FQGNSA. The CDR3 runs 15 residues.

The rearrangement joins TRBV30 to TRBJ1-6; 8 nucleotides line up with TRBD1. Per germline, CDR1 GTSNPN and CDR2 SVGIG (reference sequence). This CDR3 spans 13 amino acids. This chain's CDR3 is CALRTGSNSPLHF. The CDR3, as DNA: TGTGCATTAAGGACAGGGAGTAATTCACCCCTCCACTTT. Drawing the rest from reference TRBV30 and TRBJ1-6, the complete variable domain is SQTIHQWPATLVQPVGSPLSLECTVEGTSNPNLYWYRQAAGRGLQLLFYSVGIGQISSEVPQNLSASRPQDRQFILSSKKLLLSDSGFYLCALRTGSNSPLHFGNGTRLTVT.

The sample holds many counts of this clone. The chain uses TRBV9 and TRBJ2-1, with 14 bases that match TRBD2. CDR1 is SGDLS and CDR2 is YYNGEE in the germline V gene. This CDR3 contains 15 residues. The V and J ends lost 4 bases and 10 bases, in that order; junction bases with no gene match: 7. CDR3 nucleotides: TGTGCCAGCAGCCTACGGACTAGCGGGGGGCGAGAGCAGTTCTTC. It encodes CASSLRTSGGREQFF. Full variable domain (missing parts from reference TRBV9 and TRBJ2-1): DSGVTQTPKHLITATGQRVTLRCSPRSGDLSVYWYQQSLDQGLQFLIQYYNGEERAKGNILERFSAQQFPDLHSELNLSSLELGDSALYFCASSLRTSGGREQFFGPGTRLTVL.

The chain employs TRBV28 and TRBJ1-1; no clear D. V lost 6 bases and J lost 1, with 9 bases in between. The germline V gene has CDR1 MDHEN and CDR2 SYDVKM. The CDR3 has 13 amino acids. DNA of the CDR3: TGTGCCAGCAGCCTTACAGCGAACACTGAAGCTTTCTTT. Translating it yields CASSLTANTEAFF.

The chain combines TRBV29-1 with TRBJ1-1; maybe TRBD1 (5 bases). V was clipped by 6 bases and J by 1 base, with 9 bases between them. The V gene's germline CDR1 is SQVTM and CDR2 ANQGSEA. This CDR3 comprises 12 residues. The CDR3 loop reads CSVATGNTEAFF. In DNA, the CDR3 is TGCAGCGTCGCCACAGGGAACACTGAAGCTTTCTTT.

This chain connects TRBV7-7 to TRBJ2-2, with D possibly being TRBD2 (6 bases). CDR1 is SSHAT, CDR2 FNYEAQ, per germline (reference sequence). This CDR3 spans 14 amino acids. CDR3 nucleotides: TGTGCTAGCGGCCGATCGGGCGCGACCGGGGAGCTGTTTTTT. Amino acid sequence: CASGRSGATGELFF.

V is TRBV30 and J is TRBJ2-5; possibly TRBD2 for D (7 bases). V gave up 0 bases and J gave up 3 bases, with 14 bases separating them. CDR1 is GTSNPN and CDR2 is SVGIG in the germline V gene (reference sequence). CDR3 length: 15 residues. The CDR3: CAWSVRRGGEETQYF. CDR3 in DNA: TGTGCCTGGAGTGTACGGAGGGGGGGCGAAGAGACCCAGTACTTC.

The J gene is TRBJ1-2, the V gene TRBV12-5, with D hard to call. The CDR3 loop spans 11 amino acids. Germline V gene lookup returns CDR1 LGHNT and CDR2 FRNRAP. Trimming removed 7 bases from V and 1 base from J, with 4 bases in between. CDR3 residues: CASENNYGYTF. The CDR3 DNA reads TGTGCTAGTGAAAATAACTATGGCTACACCTTC.

CDR3 sequence: CAWSVRGMQPQHF. CDR3 coding DNA: TGTGCCTGGAGTGTACGAGGGATGCAGCCCCAGCATTTT. The chain carries TRBV30 and TRBJ1-5; D call uncertain. Trimming took off 0 bases at V and 7 bases at J, with 10 bases between the two ends. The CDR3 is made up of 13 amino acids. CDR1 and CDR2 (germline): GTSNPN, SVGIG (reference sequence).

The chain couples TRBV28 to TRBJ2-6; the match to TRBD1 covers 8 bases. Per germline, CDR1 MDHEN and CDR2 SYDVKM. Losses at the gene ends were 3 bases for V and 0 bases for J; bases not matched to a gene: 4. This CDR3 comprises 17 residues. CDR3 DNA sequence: TGTGCCAGCAGTTTCAGGACAGGGAGCTCTGGGGCCAACGTCCTGACTTTC. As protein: CASSFRTGSSGANVLTF.

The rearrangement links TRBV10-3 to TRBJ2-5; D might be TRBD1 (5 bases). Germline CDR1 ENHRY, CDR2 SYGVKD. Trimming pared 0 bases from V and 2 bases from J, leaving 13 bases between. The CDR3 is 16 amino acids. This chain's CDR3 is CAISESGIGHQETQYF. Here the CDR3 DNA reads TGTGCCATCAGTGAGTCGGGTATAGGACATCAAGAGACCCAGTACTTC.

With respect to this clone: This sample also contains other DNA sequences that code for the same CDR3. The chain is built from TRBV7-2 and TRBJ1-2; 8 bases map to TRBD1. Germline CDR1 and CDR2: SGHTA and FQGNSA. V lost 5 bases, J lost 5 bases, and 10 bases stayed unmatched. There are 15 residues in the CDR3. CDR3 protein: CASSPGLDRGYGYTF. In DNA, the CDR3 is TGTGCCAGCAGCCCAGGCCTTGACAGGGGTTATGGCTACACCTTC.

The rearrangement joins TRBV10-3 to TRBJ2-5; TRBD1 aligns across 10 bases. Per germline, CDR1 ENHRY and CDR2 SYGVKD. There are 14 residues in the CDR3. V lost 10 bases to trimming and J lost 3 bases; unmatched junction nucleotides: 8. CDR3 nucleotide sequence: TGTGCCACCGGATTGGACAGGGGGAAAGAGACCCAGTACTTC. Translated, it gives CATGLDRGKETQYF.